The entry below gives a single T cell receptor (beta chain) sequence along with its context. These data belong to a study of blood T cell repertoires in COVID-19. Germline-derived CDR1 and CDR2 are SGHNT and YYREEE (reference sequence). The CDR3 totals 16 residues. Trimming cost V 3 bases and J 1 base; bases outside gene matches: 6. Authors' analysis steps: Quantification of nucleated cells was approximated via reference gene primer amplification. Data came from immunoSEQ multiplex PCR; TCRdb stores just in-frame clones and leaves some out. That table is the source of V, J and clone size, and D and trimming were worked out from the DNA. This repertoire shows about 150,000 clones, about 83% found once; its top ten account for around 4.6%.

Sequenced sample: peripheral blood. The clonotype originates from a human donor in a cohort sampled during active COVID-19. The V and J genes are TRBV5-4 and TRBJ1-1; TRBD1 agrees at 10 bases. Here the CDR3 DNA reads TGTGCCAGCAGCTACGGGACAGGGGACGCGAACACTGAAGCTTTCTTT. This codes for CASSYGTGDANTEAFF.